This T cell receptor (beta chain) is from a study of blood T cells in healthy people across ages. Study-level information: Template switching caught about one barcoded beta molecule for each two T cells. Overall study findings and caveats: The fall in TCR beta diversity per million T cells was roughly linear with age.

In the case of this clonotype: Its cognate antigen is unknown.

The germline V gene encodes CDR1 LGHDT and CDR2 YNNKEL (reference sequence). The V segment lost 0 bases and the J segment 4 bases; nucleotides outside the gene matches: 8. The CDR3 is 17 residues long. A second PCR of 7 to 11 cycles used a sample-barcoded 5' primer and a J-beta primer mix. Each cDNA was tagged by a template-switch adaptor containing 12 random nucleotides. MiXCR, applied by TCRdb to the 5' RACE reads, yields one record per CDR3 protein. The sample comprises 650,000 to 800,000 distinct CDR3 sequences, under 45% of which are singletons, and about a fifth rests with the top ten. Sequencing used blood. This TCR was sampled from a man aged 55 to 70 in good health. The chain uses TRBV3-1 and TRBJ2-3, with 9 bases aligning to TRBD2. The CDR3 spells CASSQDRASGEADTQYF. CDR3 sequence (DNA): TGTGCCAGCAGCCAAGATCGGGCTAGCGGGGAAGCAGATACGCAGTATTTT.